The entry below gives a single T cell receptor (beta chain) sequence along with its context. Assay: immunoSEQ multiplex PCR; the TCRdb copy retains only in-frame clones and omits some. This sample has approximately 46,000 clones, with just over 90% found just once. The data belong to a study of control samples from healthy donors and cancer patients. With 9 bases removed from V and 7 bases from J, the gap between germline ends came to 13 bases. The CDR3 has 12 residues. Germline-derived CDR1 and CDR2 are LNHDA and SQIVND (reference sequence). Input material: PBMCs. This chain links TRBV19 with TRBJ2-1, with D possibly matching TRBD2 (6 bases). This clonotype originated in a man aged 30 to 39 with colorectal cancer. Here the CDR3 DNA reads TGTGCCAGCGACGACGGGGGTAATGAGCAGTTCTTC. Amino acid sequence: CASDDGGNEQFF.